This TCR beta chain originates from a study of shared clonotypes between healthy human individuals. Clones were read by immunoSEQ multiplex PCR, and TCRdb kept only the in-frame ones, dropping some. The table includes 2 million to 2.5 million clones, 85% to 95% detected once. This clone occurred once. The junction had 6 bases not matched to a gene; V was cut back by 7 bases and J by 1 base. Germline CDR1 reads LNHDA; CDR2 reads SQIVND (reference sequence). The length of the CDR3 is 15 residues. The TCR was taken from a man younger than 35 in good health. Some clones in this sample may be carry-over from other donors' samples. Material: naive CD4+ T cells from PBMCs. Subset indicated: CD45RA+ positively selected. The chain couples TRBV19 to TRBJ2-2, with TRBD1 matching 7 bases. The CDR3 DNA reads as TGTGCCAGTACTAGTTGGGACAGGAACACCGGGGAGCTGTTTTTT. Amino acid sequence: CASTSWDRNTGELFF. Based on the CDR3 plus reference TRBV19 and TRBJ2-2, the full variable domain is DGGITQSPKYLFRKEGQNVTLSCEQNLNHDAMYWYRQDPGQGLRLIYYSQIVNDFQKGDIAEGYSVSREKKESFPLTVTSAQKNPTAFYLCASTSWDRNTGELFFGEGSRLTVL.